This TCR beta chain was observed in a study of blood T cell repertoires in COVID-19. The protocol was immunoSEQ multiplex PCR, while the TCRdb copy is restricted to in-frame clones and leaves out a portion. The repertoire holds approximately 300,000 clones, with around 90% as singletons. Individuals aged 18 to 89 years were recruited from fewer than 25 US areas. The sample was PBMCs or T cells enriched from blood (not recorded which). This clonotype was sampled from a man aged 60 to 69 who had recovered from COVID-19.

CDR3 sequence: CASSLGRGLYYGYTF. DNA for the CDR3: TGTGCCAGCAGCTTGGGCAGGGGGCTTTACTATGGCTACACCTTC. The chain carries TRBV7-9 and TRBJ1-2; 8 nucleotides match TRBD1. This CDR3 contains 15 residues. Germline V lookup: CDR1 SEHNR, CDR2 FQNEAQ (reference sequence). V trimming: 3 bases; J trimming: 3 bases; junction bases outside the gene matches: 6.